Only a few counts were recorded for the clone carrying this TCR beta chain. CDR1 LGHNA and CDR2 YSLEER come from the germline V gene. The length of the CDR3 is 16 residues. Deletions cut 1 base from V and 0 bases from J, with 11 bases between. These data come from a study of blood T cells in healthy people across ages. The individuals who served as donors were healthy Caucasians living in Russia, aged about 6 to 90. A second PCR, run for roughly 7 to 12 cycles, used a sample-barcoded 5' primer plus a J-beta primer mix. Tags on each cDNA molecule came from a template-switch adaptor with 12 random nucleotides. TCRdb itself ran the 5' RACE reads through MiXCR, one entry per CDR3 protein. The sample lists some 1.1 million distinct CDR3 sequences; around two fifths were seen once.

The source is a man aged 18-30 years in good health. This sequence joins TRBV4-3 and TRBJ2-3; D is tentatively TRBD1 or TRBD2 (5 bases each). Sequencing used blood. The CDR3, as DNA: TGCGCCAGCAGCCAAGTTTCCGGGGCCAGCACAGATACGCAGTATTTT. This sequence encodes CASSQVSGASTDTQYF.